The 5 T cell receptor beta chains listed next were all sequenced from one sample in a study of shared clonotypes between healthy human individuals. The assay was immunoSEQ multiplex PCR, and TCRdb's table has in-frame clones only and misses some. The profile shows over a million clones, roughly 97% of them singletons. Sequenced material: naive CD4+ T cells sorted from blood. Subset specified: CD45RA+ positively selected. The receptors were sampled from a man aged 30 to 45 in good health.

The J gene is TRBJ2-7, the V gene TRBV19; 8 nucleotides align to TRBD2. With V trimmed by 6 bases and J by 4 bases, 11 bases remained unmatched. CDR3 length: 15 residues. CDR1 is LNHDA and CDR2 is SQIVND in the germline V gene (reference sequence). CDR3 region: CASRREAGVVYEQYF. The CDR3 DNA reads TGTGCCAGTAGAAGAGAAGCGGGAGTAGTTTACGAGCAGTACTTC.

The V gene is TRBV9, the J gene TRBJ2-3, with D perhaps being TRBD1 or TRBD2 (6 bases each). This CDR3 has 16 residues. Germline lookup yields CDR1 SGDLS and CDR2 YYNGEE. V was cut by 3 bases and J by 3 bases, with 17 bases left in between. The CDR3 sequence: CASSGRGQGWTDTQYF. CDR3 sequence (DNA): TGTGCCAGCAGCGGGCGGGGCCAGGGGTGGACAGATACGCAGTATTTT.

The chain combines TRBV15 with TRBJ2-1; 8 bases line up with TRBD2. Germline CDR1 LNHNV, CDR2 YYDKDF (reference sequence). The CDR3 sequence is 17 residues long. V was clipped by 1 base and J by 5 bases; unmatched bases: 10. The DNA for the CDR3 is TGTGCCACCAGCAGAGGCCTACTAGCGGACTACGACAATGAGCAGTTCTTC. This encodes CATSRGLLADYDNEQFF.

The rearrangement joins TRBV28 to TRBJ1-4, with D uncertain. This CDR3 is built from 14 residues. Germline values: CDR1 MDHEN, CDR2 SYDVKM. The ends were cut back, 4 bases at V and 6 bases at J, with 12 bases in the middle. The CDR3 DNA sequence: TGTGCCAGCAGTTACCACCTATCCTATGAAAAACTGTTTTTT. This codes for CASSYHLSYEKLFF.

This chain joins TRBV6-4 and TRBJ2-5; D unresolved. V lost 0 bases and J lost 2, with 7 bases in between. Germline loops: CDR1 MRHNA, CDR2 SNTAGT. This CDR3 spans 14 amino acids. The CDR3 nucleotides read TGTGCCAGCAGTGACTCTCGGCGGCAAGAGACCCAGTACTTC. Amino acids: CASSDSRRQETQYF.